Following are 21 T cell receptor beta chains from one sample sequenced in a study of blood T cell repertoires in COVID-19. Clones were read by immunoSEQ multiplex PCR, and TCRdb kept only the in-frame ones, dropping some. The top ten hold about an eighth of the sample, which has 65,000 to 100,000 clones, roughly 80% seen once. The sample was peripheral blood. The receptor source for this set is a human donor in a cohort sampled during active COVID-19.

The rearrangement joins TRBV7-2 to TRBJ1-1; D is ambiguous. CDR1 and CDR2 from the germline V gene are SGHTA and FQGNSA. The CDR3 length is 13 residues. The V and J ends lost 3 bases and 4 bases respectively, with 9 bases between them. This CDR3 reads CASSLSPGTEAFF. The CDR3 nucleotides are TGTGCCAGCAGCTTGAGCCCGGGCACTGAAGCTTTCTTT.

The V and J genes are TRBV7-9 and TRBJ2-3, with a possible D match to TRBD2 (7 bases). Germline V gene data show CDR1 as SEHNR and CDR2 as FQNEAQ (reference sequence). The CDR3 is made up of 15 amino acids. The ends were cut back, 5 bases at V and 4 bases at J, with 16 bases in the middle. This CDR3 reads CASSPEGGGADTQYF. The CDR3, as DNA: TGTGCCAGCAGCCCGGAGGGCGGGGGCGCAGATACGCAGTATTTT.

V gene TRBV9 combines with J gene TRBJ1-1, with D maybe TRBD1 (5 bases). The germline gives CDR1 SGDLS, CDR2 YYNGEE. Deletions cut 2 bases from V and 2 bases from J, with 10 bases between. CDR3 length equals 14 residues. The CDR3 DNA reads TGTGCCAGCAGCGTTGCGGGACTAAACACTGAAGCTTTCTTT. This translates into CASSVAGLNTEAFF.

V is TRBV5-6 and J is TRBJ2-7, with D uncertain. In germline, CDR1 is SGHDT, CDR2 YYEEEE. The CDR3 runs to 12 residues. V was clipped by 7 bases and J by 0 bases, with 8 bases between them. CDR3 sequence: CASGSGSYEQYF. In DNA form, the CDR3 reads TGTGCCAGCGGGTCAGGCTCCTACGAGCAGTACTTC.

J is TRBJ2-6 and V is TRBV4-1; TRBD1 aligns across 11 bases. Losses at the gene ends were 1 base for V and 3 bases for J; bases not matched to a gene: 5. CDR1 MGHRA and CDR2 YSYEKL come from the germline V gene. The CDR3 contains 18 residues. The CDR3 sequence is CASSQAGQGAGGANVLTF. In DNA, the CDR3 is TGCGCCAGCAGCCAAGCCGGACAGGGGGCGGGTGGGGCCAACGTCCTGACTTTC.

The J gene is TRBJ2-5, the V gene TRBV28, with a weak D call TRBD2 (6 bases). The CDR3 is 13 residues long. Trimming left V 7 bases short and J 3 bases short, with 12 bases between. The germline CDR1 and CDR2 sequences are MDHEN and SYDVKM. The CDR3 sequence: CASIRDSEETQYF. In DNA, the CDR3 is TGTGCCAGCATCAGGGACTCAGAAGAGACCCAGTACTTC.

This clone is a singleton in its sample. This chain links TRBV9 with TRBJ2-3; the match to TRBD2 covers 9 bases. The CDR3 sequence is 18 residues long. CDR1 SGDLS and CDR2 YYNGEE come from the germline V gene. The V gene end was trimmed by 1 base and the J gene end by 3 bases; junction bases not matched to a gene: 12. The CDR3 DNA reads TGTGCCAGCAGCGTAAGGATCTGGGCGCGGGGGGGTACAGATACGCAGTATTTT. Encoded protein: CASSVRIWARGGTDTQYF.

V usage is TRBV6-2 or TRBV6-3 and J usage is TRBJ1-6; TRBD1 agrees at 10 bases. Losses at the gene ends were 3 bases for V and 7 bases for J; bases not matched to a gene: 3. The CDR3 runs to 15 residues. Germline V gives CDR1 MNHEY, CDR2 SVGEGT. The CDR3 sequence: CASSYSGQGNSPLHF. The CDR3 nucleotides read TGTGCCAGCAGTTATTCGGGACAGGGGAATTCACCCCTCCACTTT.

This chain uses TRBV10-3 with TRBJ2-1; D is unresolved. The CDR3 loop spans 13 amino acids. The germline V gene encodes CDR1 ENHRY and CDR2 SYGVKD. Trimming removed 7 bases from V and 5 bases from J, with 12 bases in between. CDR3 bases: TGTGCCATCACCGCACCTGAGCACAATGAGCAGTTCTTC. It yields the protein CAITAPEHNEQFF.

This chain links TRBV4-2 with TRBJ2-3; a weak D match, TRBD1 (5 bases). CDR1 is LGHNA and CDR2 is YNFKEQ in the germline V gene. V lost 0 bases and J 2 bases, leaving 15 bases between the germline ends. The CDR3 loop spans 17 amino acids. Here the CDR3 reads CASSQDIDSGTTDTQYF. The CDR3 coding sequence is TGTGCCAGCAGCCAAGATATAGACAGTGGCACCACAGATACGCAGTATTTT.

The chain couples TRBV2 to TRBJ2-3; TRBD1 might be the D (5 bases). Germline V gene data show CDR1 as SNHLY and CDR2 as FYNNEI. The V and J ends lost 1 base and 3 bases respectively, with 8 bases between them. The CDR3 totals 14 residues. The CDR3 DNA is TGTGCCAGCAGTGAAGTAGGGGCGACAGATACGCAGTATTTT. Amino acid sequence: CASSEVGATDTQYF. The full variable domain, rest sourced from reference TRBV2 and TRBJ2-3, is EPEVTQTPSHQVTQMGQEVILRCVPISNHLYFYWYRQILGQKVEFLVSFYNNEISEKSEIFDDQFSVERPDGSNFTLKIRSTKLEDSAMYFCASSEVGATDTQYFGPGTRLTVL.

The chain uses TRBV5-6 and TRBJ2-3; 8 bases agree with TRBD1. Germline trimming cut 4 bases from V and 4 bases from J; bases unmatched to any gene: 14. Per germline, CDR1 SGHDT and CDR2 YYEEEE. The CDR3 runs to 17 residues. DNA for the CDR3: TGTGCCAGCAGCCTTCGCTATCGGACAGGGAAGGCAGATACGCAGTATTTT. This codes for CASSLRYRTGKADTQYF.

This chain joins TRBV6-6 and TRBJ1-6; 9 bases are a match to TRBD1. CDR3 length: 13 amino acids. Germline trimming cut 6 bases from V and 12 bases from J; bases unmatched to any gene: 6. The germline V gene encodes CDR1 MNHNY and CDR2 SVGAGI (reference sequence). The chain's CDR3 is CASRPGQGLPLHF. CDR3 nucleotides: TGTGCCAGCAGGCCGGGACAGGGCTTACCCCTCCACTTT.

The chain has TRBV5-1 and TRBJ2-3; D possibly corresponds to TRBD2 (6 bases). The CDR3 runs 15 residues. Germline CDR1 and CDR2: SGHRS and YFSETQ. Trimming took 0 bases from V and 0 from J, leaving 8 bases between them. The CDR3 DNA is TGCGCCAGCAGCTTGGAGGGGACTAGCACAGATACGCAGTATTTT. This codes for CASSLEGTSTDTQYF.

The chain is built from TRBV10-3 and TRBJ1-2, with 8 bases fitting TRBD1. Germline values: CDR1 ENHRY, CDR2 SYGVKD. V trimming: 11 bases; J trimming: 2 bases; junction bases outside the gene matches: 7. CDR3 length: 13 amino acids. As DNA, the CDR3 is TGTGCCGTCCAGGGGGCTCGGAACTATGGCTACACCTTC. Protein sequence: CAVQGARNYGYTF.

A single count supports this clone. The J gene is TRBJ1-5, the V gene TRBV6-6; D remains ambiguous. V was shortened by 5 bases and J by 7 bases, with 27 bases between the two germline ends. The CDR3 is 18 amino acids. Per germline, CDR1 MNHNY and CDR2 SVGAGI (reference sequence). CDR3 in amino acids: CASSLIYRDTRKEQPQHF. DNA of the CDR3: TGTGCCAGCAGTCTTATATACCGCGACACAAGGAAGGAACAGCCCCAGCATTTT.

This rearrangement joins TRBV2 to TRBJ1-5; D not certain. The V gene's germline CDR1 is SNHLY and CDR2 FYNNEI. This CDR3 region has 13 residues. Between the trimmed V and J ends, which lost 6 bases and 1 base, there was a span of 7 bases. The CDR3 DNA sequence: TGTGCCAGCAGCACGGTAAGCAATCAGCCCCAGCATTTT. Amino acid sequence: CASSTVSNQPQHF.

This clone was seen once. The CDR3 spells CASTKVEGRIGYTF. CDR3 coding DNA: TGTGCCAGCACCAAGGTGGAGGGGCGTATTGGCTACACCTTC. This sequence joins TRBV21-1 and TRBJ1-2. TRBV21-1 is classified as a pseudogene. This CDR3 comprises 14 residues.

The chain recombines TRBV5-1 with TRBJ2-3; TRBD2 matches at 9 bases. CDR3 length: 16 amino acids. Germline CDR1 is SGHRS and CDR2 is YFSETQ. J gave up 2 bases and V 3 bases, and 7 bases lay outside the gene matches. The CDR3 DNA follows: TGCGCCAGCAGCTATTTAGCGGGGGCCATCACAGATACGCAGTATTTT. Amino acid sequence: CASSYLAGAITDTQYF.

The table lists this clone with a few counts. The V call is TRBV27, the J call TRBJ1-2, with a tentative D call TRBD1 (6 bases). The germline gives CDR1 MNHEY, CDR2 SMNVEV (reference sequence). This CDR3 spans 14 amino acids. Trimming removed 9 bases from V and 4 bases from J, with 18 bases in between. The CDR3 here is CARIKQGRSYGYTF. CDR3 sequence (DNA): TGTGCCAGGATAAAGCAGGGGCGCAGCTATGGCTACACCTTC.

V gene TRBV7-8 combines with J gene TRBJ2-2, with 10 bases matching TRBD1. Germline loops: CDR1 SGHVS, CDR2 FQNEAQ. The CDR3 covers 16 residues. With V trimmed by 5 bases and J by 4 bases, 7 bases remained unmatched. Here the CDR3 DNA reads TGTGCCAGCAGCCCGGGACAGGGGACCCTCACCGGGGAGCTGTTTTTT. Translating it yields CASSPGQGTLTGELFF.